This entry concerns a single T cell receptor beta chain. The sample is drawn from a study of PD-1 blockade in classical Hodgkin lymphoma. V shed 1 base and J 6 bases; nucleotides not matched to a gene: 5. The CDR3 contains 14 residues. Per germline, CDR1 MNHEY and CDR2 SVGAGI. Clones were sequenced by immunoSEQ multiplex PCR, and TCRdb holds only the in-frame ones, with some missing. The sample has 25,000 to 30,000 clones; approximately 70% are singletons. All the patients suffered relapse after autologous stem cell transplantation, and brentuximab vedotin exposure differed. The chain employs TRBV6-5 and TRBJ1-1, with 7 bases fitting TRBD1. The material sequenced was peripheral blood mononuclear cells (PBMCs), taken before the second cycle of nivolumab. The clonotype comes from a human donor with classical Hodgkin lymphoma. The CDR3 region has the DNA TGTGCCAGCAGTTACTTCTCCCAGGGGGCTGAAGCTTTCTTT. This translates into CASSYFSQGAEAFF.